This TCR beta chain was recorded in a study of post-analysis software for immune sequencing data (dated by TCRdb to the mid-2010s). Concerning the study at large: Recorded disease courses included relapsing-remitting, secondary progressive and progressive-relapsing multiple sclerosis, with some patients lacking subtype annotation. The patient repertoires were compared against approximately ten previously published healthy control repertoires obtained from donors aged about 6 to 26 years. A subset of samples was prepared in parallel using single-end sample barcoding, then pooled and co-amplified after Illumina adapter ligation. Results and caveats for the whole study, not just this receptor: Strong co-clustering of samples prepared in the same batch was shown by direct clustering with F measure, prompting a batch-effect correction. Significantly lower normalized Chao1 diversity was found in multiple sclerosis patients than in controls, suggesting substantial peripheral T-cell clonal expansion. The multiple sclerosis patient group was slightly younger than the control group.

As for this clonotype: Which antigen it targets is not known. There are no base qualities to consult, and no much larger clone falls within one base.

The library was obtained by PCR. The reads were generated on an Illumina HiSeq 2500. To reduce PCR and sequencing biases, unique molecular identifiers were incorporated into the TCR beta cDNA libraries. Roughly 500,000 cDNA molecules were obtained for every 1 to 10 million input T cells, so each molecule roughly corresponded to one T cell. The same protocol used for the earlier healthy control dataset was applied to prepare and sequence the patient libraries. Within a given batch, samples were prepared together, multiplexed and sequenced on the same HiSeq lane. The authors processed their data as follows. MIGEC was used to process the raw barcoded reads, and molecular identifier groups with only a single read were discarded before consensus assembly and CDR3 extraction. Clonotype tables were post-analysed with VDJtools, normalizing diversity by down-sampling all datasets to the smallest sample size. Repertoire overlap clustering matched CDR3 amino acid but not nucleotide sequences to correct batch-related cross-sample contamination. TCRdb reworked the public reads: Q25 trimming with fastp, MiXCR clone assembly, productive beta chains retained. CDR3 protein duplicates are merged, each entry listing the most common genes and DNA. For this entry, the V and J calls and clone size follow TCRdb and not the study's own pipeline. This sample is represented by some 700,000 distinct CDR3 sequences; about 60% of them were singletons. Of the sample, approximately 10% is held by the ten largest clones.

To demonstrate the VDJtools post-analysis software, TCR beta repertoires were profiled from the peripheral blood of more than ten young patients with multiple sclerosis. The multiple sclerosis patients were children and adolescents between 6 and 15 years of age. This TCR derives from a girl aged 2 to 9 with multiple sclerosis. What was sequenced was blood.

The CDR3 protein is CSANEDPGWSTDTQYF. At the DNA level, the sequence is TGCAGTGCAAATGAAGACCCCGGATGGAGCACAGATACGCAGTATTTT. The sequence is built from TRBV20-1 and TRBJ2-3, with the D gene uncertain. V and J lose 6 bases and 0 bases, and a span of 19 bases separates them. Via the germline V gene (reference sequence), CDR1 is DFQATT and CDR2 SNEGSKA. Including the terminal cysteine and phenylalanine, the CDR3 comprises 16 residues. Solely the CDR3 DNA is kept, with 48 bases framed from the first base.